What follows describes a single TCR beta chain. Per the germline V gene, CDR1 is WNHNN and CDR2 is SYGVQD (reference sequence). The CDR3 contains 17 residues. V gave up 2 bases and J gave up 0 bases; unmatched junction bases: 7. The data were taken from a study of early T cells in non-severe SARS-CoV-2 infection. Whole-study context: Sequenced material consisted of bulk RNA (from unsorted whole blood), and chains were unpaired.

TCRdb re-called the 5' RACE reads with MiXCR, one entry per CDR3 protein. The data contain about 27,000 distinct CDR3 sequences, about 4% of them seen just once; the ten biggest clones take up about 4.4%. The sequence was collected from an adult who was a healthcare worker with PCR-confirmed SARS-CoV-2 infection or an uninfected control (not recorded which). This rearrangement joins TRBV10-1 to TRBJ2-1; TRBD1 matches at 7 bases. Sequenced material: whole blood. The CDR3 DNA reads TGCGCCAGCAGTGAGGCCGGGACAGCGGTCTCCTACAATGAGCAGTTCTTC. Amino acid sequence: CASSEAGTAVSYNEQFF.